This is a list of T cell receptor beta chains from one sample in a study of blood T cell repertoires in COVID-19. Clones were read by immunoSEQ multiplex PCR, and TCRdb kept only the in-frame ones, dropping some. The sample comprises fewer than 250,000 clones, around four fifths of which are singletons, and 2.5% to 3% rests with the top ten. Specimen: peripheral blood. Source of these receptors: a woman aged 65 to 85 with active or convalescent COVID-19. Both conserved end residues are part of each CDR3. Each record gives: clone size, CDR3 length, D gene, V gene, J gene, CDR3 DNA, CDR3 protein. The D gene is left open where the match is weak. Clone size is stated in some rows and not others, as once, few, many or a class when expanded.

size: .
length: 15
D: TRBD1
V: TRBV19
J: TRBJ1-2
DNA: TGTGCCAGTAAGGGGGCAACCGGGGGAGACTATGGCTACACCTTC
CDR3: CASKGATGGDYGYTF

size: .
length: 20
D: TRBD2
V: TRBV24-1
J: TRBJ2-3
DNA: TGTGCCACCAGTGATCCAACCCCGGGACTAGCGGGGTTTAGCACAGATACGCAGTATTTT
CDR3: CATSDPTPGLAGFSTDTQYF

size: .
length: 17
D: TRBD1
V: TRBV19
J: TRBJ2-7
DNA: TGTGCCAGTAGTATAGATCCCCCGGGACAGGGGGCTTACGAGCAGTACTTC
CDR3: CASSIDPPGQGAYEQYF

size: .
length: 13
D: TRBD2
V: TRBV12-3/TRBV12-4
J: TRBJ2-7
DNA: TGTGCCAGCAGCTATGGACGGGAGGTCGAGCAGTACTTC
CDR3: CASSYGREVEQYF

size: .
length: 13
D: TRBD1
V: TRBV6-5
J: TRBJ1-2
DNA: TGTGCCAGCAGTTCCCACAGGGGGTATGGCTACACCTTC
CDR3: CASSSHRGYGYTF

size: .
length: 13
D: TRBD2
V: TRBV11-3
J: TRBJ2-1
DNA: TGTGCCAGCAGCCGGGACTATGACCCTGAGCAGTTCTTC
CDR3: CASSRDYDPEQFF

size: .
length: 14
D: .
V: TRBV7-9
J: TRBJ2-1
DNA: TGTGCCAGCAGCCGTCTTGCGGGGGCCAATGAGCAGTTCTTC
CDR3: CASSRLAGANEQFF

size: .
length: 15
D: TRBD2
V: TRBV10-3
J: TRBJ2-1
DNA: TGTGCCATCAGGACGAGAATAGCGGGGACTGATGAGCAGTTCTTC
CDR3: CAIRTRIAGTDEQFF

size: .
length: 13
D: TRBD1
V: TRBV7-8
J: TRBJ1-5
DNA: TGTGCCAGCAGGGGACAGGTGGGTCAGCCCCAGCATTTT
CDR3: CASRGQVGQPQHF

size: .
length: 16
D: TRBD2
V: TRBV5-1
J: TRBJ2-1
DNA: TGCGCCAGCAGCTTTGGACTAGCGGGAGGGCTCAATGAGCAGTTCTTC
CDR3: CASSFGLAGGLNEQFF

size: .
length: 17
D: .
V: TRBV6-6
J: TRBJ1-4
DNA: TGTGCCAGCAGTCTACAAGGGACTCCTGCAACTAATGAAAAACTGTTTTTT
CDR3: CASSLQGTPATNEKLFF

size: .
length: 13
D: .
V: TRBV9
J: TRBJ1-1
DNA: TGTGCCAGCAGCGAGAGGACAGTGGGGAAAGCTTTCTTT
CDR3: CASSERTVGKAFF

size: .
length: 14
D: .
V: TRBV30
J: TRBJ1-1
DNA: TGTGCCTGGAGGCACCTACGGGGTGACACTGAAGCTTTCTTT
CDR3: CAWRHLRGDTEAFF

size: once
length: 16
D: TRBD2
V: TRBV9
J: TRBJ2-3
DNA: TGTGCCAGCAGCGTAGGTGCTAGCGGGGAATCAGATACGCAGTATTTT
CDR3: CASSVGASGESDTQYF

size: .
length: 15
D: .
V: TRBV4-1
J: TRBJ1-2
DNA: TGCGCCAGCAGCCAAGCAGACAGGACTGTCATCAGCTACACCTTC
CDR3: CASSQADRTVISYTF

size: .
length: 16
D: .
V: TRBV25-1
J: TRBJ1-4
DNA: TGTGCCAGCAGTGAATACTTCGGGACTCTCGATGAAAAACTGTTTTTT
CDR3: CASSEYFGTLDEKLFF

size: .
length: 16
D: .
V: TRBV5-1
J: TRBJ1-1
DNA: TGCGCCAGCAGCCTTATAGACCAGGGGTTAGGGTCTGAAGCTTTCTTT
CDR3: CASSLIDQGLGSEAFF

size: .
length: 18
D: .
V: TRBV5-1
J: TRBJ1-1
DNA: TGCGCCAGCAGCTTGGCCCAGTACTGGACATACTCGAACACTGAAGCTTTCTTT
CDR3: CASSLAQYWTYSNTEAFF

size: .
length: 15
D: TRBD1
V: TRBV18
J: TRBJ1-4
DNA: TGTGCCAGCTCGAAGGGACAGGGCTTGAATGAAAAACTGTTTTTT
CDR3: CASSKGQGLNEKLFF

size: .
length: 16
D: .
V: TRBV5-1
J: TRBJ2-6
DNA: TGCGCCAGCAGCTTGGTAGCCGGCTCTGGGGCCAACGTCCTGACTTTC
CDR3: CASSLVAGSGANVLTF

size: .
length: 16
D: .
V: TRBV18
J: TRBJ1-3
DNA: TGTGCCAGCTCCCCCCCCGGGGAGGTGGCTGGAAACACCATATATTTT
CDR3: CASSPPGEVAGNTIYF

size: few
length: 15
D: TRBD1
V: TRBV6-5
J: TRBJ1-6
DNA: TGTGCCAGCCTTGGGAGCGAGGGGGCGGATTCACCCCTCCACTTT
CDR3: CASLGSEGADSPLHF

size: .
length: 15
D: TRBD2
V: TRBV5-1
J: TRBJ2-7
DNA: TGCGCCAGCAGCTTGGACGGGAGGCCTGAGGGGGAGCAGTACTTC
CDR3: CASSLDGRPEGEQYF

size: .
length: 20
D: TRBD2
V: TRBV24-1
J: TRBJ2-1
DNA: TGTGCCACCAGTGATTACAGTGGGCTAGCGGAGTCGAGCTCCTACAATGAGCAGTTCTTC
CDR3: CATSDYSGLAESSSYNEQFF

size: .
length: 16
D: TRBD1
V: TRBV3-1/TRBV3-2
J: TRBJ2-7
DNA: TGTGCCAGCAGCCTCAGAGAGACAGGGGGCCAGTACGAGCAGTACTTC
CDR3: CASSLRETGGQYEQYF

size: .
length: 14
D: .
V: TRBV6-2/TRBV6-3
J: TRBJ2-7
DNA: TGTGCCAGCAGTTACGGCAGTTACTCCTACGAGCAGTACTTC
CDR3: CASSYGSYSYEQYF

size: .
length: 16
D: .
V: TRBV12-2
J: TRBJ2-1
DNA: TGTGCAAGTCGTCACCCCCATGGAGGGAGGGCCAATGAGCAGTTCTTC
CDR3: CASRHPHGGRANEQFF

size: .
length: 15
D: TRBD1
V: TRBV6-6
J: TRBJ2-2
DNA: TGTGCCAGCAGGCTCGACAGGGGAATCGCCGGGGAGCTGTTTTTT
CDR3: CASRLDRGIAGELFF

size: .
length: 14
D: .
V: TRBV3-1/TRBV3-2
J: TRBJ2-7
DNA: TGTGCCAGCAGCCAGACTGGCAGCGGGCACGAGCAGTACTTC
CDR3: CASSQTGSGHEQYF

size: .
length: 15
D: TRBD1
V: TRBV30
J: TRBJ1-2
DNA: TGTGCCTGGCGTAAAACAGGGGAAAGGGACTATGGCTACACCTTC
CDR3: CAWRKTGERDYGYTF

size: few
length: 13
D: .
V: TRBV10-3
J: TRBJ2-7
DNA: TGTGCCACCGAGGGATCCCCATCGAACGAGCAGTACTTC
CDR3: CATEGSPSNEQYF

size: few
length: 15
D: TRBD1
V: TRBV19
J: TRBJ2-1
DNA: TGTGCCAGTAGTCAGGGACAGGGGGTAATGAATGAGCAGTTCTTC
CDR3: CASSQGQGVMNEQFF

size: few
length: 13
D: TRBD1
V: TRBV30
J: TRBJ1-5
DNA: TGTGCCTGGAGTGGACAGGGGGCTCAGCCCCAGCATTTT
CDR3: CAWSGQGAQPQHF

size: .
length: 15
D: TRBD1
V: TRBV24-1
J: TRBJ2-1
DNA: TGTGCCACCAGTGATCCAGGGACAGGGGCCAATGAGCAGTTCTTC
CDR3: CATSDPGTGANEQFF

size: .
length: 16
D: TRBD2
V: TRBV6-2/TRBV6-3
J: TRBJ2-1
DNA: TGTGCCAGCAGTTATCCCGGGGTAGCGGGGATCAATGAGCAGTTCTTC
CDR3: CASSYPGVAGINEQFF

size: .
length: 16
D: TRBD2
V: TRBV11-2
J: TRBJ2-3
DNA: TGTGCCAGCAGCCCTCAGGGAGGGGCTGCCACAGATACGCAGTATTTT
CDR3: CASSPQGGAATDTQYF

size: .
length: 12
D: .
V: TRBV11-1
J: TRBJ2-1
DNA: TGTGCCAGCAGTCACAGGGACAATGAGCAGTTCTTC
CDR3: CASSHRDNEQFF

size: .
length: 13
D: .
V: TRBV5-4
J: TRBJ2-4
DNA: TGTGCCAGCAGCATCCAGGGGCGAGACATTCAGTACTTC
CDR3: CASSIQGRDIQYF

size: .
length: 12
D: .
V: TRBV28
J: TRBJ1-2
DNA: TGTGCCAGTTGGAGTAATGGTTATGGCTACACCTTC
CDR3: CASWSNGYGYTF

size: .
length: 13
D: .
V: TRBV12-3/TRBV12-4
J: TRBJ1-1
DNA: TGTGCCAGCAGCCCCTCCGGGAACACTGAAGCTTTCTTT
CDR3: CASSPSGNTEAFF

size: .
length: 11
D: .
V: TRBV2
J: TRBJ2-5
DNA: TGTGCCACTCGGCAGGAAGAGACCCAGTACTTC
CDR3: CATRQEETQYF

size: .
length: 14
D: .
V: TRBV7-9
J: TRBJ1-2
DNA: TGTGCCAGCAGCCTTGAGCAGGGGTTTGGGGGCTACACCTTC
CDR3: CASSLEQGFGGYTF